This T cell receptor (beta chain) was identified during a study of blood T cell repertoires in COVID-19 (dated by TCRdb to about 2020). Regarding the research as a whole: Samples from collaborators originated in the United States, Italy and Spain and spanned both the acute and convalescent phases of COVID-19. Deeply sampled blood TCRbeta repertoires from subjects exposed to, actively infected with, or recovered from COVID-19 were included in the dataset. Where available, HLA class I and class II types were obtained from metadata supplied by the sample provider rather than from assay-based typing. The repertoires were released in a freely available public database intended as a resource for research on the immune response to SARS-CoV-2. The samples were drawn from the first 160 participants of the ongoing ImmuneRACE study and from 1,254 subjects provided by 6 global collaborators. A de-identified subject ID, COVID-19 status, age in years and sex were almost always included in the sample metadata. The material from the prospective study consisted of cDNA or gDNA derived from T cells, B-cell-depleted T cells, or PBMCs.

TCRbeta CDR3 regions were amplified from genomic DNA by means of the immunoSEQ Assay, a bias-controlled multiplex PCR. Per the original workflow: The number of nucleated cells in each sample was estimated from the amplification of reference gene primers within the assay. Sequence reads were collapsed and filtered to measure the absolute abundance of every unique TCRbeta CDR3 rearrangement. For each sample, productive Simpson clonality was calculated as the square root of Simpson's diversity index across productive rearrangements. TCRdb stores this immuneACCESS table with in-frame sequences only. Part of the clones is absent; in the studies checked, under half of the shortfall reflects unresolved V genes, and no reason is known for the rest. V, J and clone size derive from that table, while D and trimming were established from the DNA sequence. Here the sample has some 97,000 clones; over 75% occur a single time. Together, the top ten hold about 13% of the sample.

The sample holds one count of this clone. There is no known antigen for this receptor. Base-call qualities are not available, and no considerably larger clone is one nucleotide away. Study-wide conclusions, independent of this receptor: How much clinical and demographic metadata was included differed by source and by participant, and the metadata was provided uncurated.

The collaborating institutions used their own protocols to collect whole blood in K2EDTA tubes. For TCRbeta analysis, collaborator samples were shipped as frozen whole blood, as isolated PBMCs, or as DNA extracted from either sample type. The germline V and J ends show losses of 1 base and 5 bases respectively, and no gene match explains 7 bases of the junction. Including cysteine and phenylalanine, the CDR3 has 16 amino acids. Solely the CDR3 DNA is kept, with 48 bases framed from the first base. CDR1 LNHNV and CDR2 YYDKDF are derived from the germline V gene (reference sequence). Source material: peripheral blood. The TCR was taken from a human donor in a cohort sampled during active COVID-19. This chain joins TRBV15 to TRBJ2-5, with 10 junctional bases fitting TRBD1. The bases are TGTGCCACCAGCAGAGCCCGCGACAGGGGGCGGGAGACCCAGTACTTC. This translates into CATSRARDRGRETQYF.